This passage covers 31 T cell receptor beta chains from one sample sequenced in a study of T-cell memory formation after mild COVID-19. TCRdb re-called the 5' RACE reads through MiXCR, storing one row per CDR3 protein. The table lists 300,000 to 400,000 distinct CDR3 sequences, more than 15% of them singletons. The specimen was PBMCs or a T cell subset sorted from them (not recorded which). These TCRs come from a man in his late teens or twenties who had mild COVID-19 (a few samples of this study predate the infection). Cell type and time point are not known.

V and J are TRBV7-9 and TRBJ2-1; perhaps TRBD2 as D (6 bases). The V and J ends lost 5 bases and 8 bases respectively, with 13 bases between them. This CDR3 spans 13 amino acids. The germline V gene encodes CDR1 SEHNR and CDR2 FQNEAQ (reference sequence). CDR3 amino acids: CASSARRVDEQFF. In DNA form, the CDR3 reads TGTGCCAGCAGCGCGAGGAGGGTTGATGAGCAGTTCTTC.

In this sample, this clonotype turned up many times. The genes are TRBV7-2 and TRBJ2-6; D unclear. The V end lost 1 base, the J end lost 4 bases, and 8 bases lay between the germline ends. The V gene's germline CDR1 is SGHTA and CDR2 FQGNSA. The CDR3 has 15 residues. The CDR3, as DNA: TGTGCCAGCAGCTTAGACTTTTCAGGGGCCAACGTCCTGACTTTC. Translating gives CASSLDFSGANVLTF.

The rearrangement links TRBV20-1 to TRBJ2-1; perhaps TRBD2 as D (7 bases). The CDR3 is made up of 16 amino acids. Trimming removed 5 bases from V and 4 bases from J, with 21 bases in between. The germline V gene has CDR1 DFQATT and CDR2 SNEGSKA (reference sequence). CDR3 in amino acids: CSAHARGALGYNEQFF. The CDR3 DNA sequence: TGCAGTGCTCACGCCCGGGGGGCCTTGGGATACAATGAGCAGTTCTTC.

The J gene is TRBJ2-3, the V gene TRBV6-2 or TRBV6-3, with D possibly TRBD2 on 6 matching bases. Per germline, CDR1 MNHEY and CDR2 SVGEGT. This CDR3 has 17 amino acids. Trimming took off 0 bases at V and 5 bases at J, with 18 bases between the two ends. The CDR3 spells CASSYSFAGFDGDTQYF. The CDR3 nucleotides are TGTGCCAGCAGTTACTCGTTTGCGGGGTTCGACGGAGATACGCAGTATTTT.

Only a few counts were recorded for this clonotype. The chain is built from TRBV20-1 and TRBJ2-5; either TRBD1 or TRBD2 may supply D (5 bases each). The CDR3 spans 14 residues. The ends were cut back, 5 bases at V and 2 bases at J, with 15 bases in the middle. Germline V CDR1 and CDR2: DFQATT, SNEGSKA (reference sequence). The CDR3 DNA follows: TGCAGTGCTGCCCCGGGACCCCCTCAAGAGACCCAGTACTTC. Translating it yields CSAAPGPPQETQYF.

This clonotype was counted many times. The rearrangement links TRBV20-1 to TRBJ1-6; D possibly corresponds to TRBD1 (5 bases). This CDR3 is 14 amino acids long. Between the trimmed V and J ends, which lost 4 bases and 0 bases, there was a span of 7 bases. The germline CDR1 and CDR2 sequences are DFQATT and SNEGSKA (reference sequence). The CDR3 DNA is TGCAGTGCTAAGGGGCCCTCCTATAATTCACCCCTCCACTTT. It codes for CSAKGPSYNSPLHF.

The chain links TRBV12-3 or TRBV12-4 to TRBJ2-3; 7 nucleotides align to TRBD1. After removal of 6 bases from V and 5 bases from J, the junction contained 8 bases not matched to a gene. The CDR3 is 14 residues long. CDR3 nucleotide sequence: TGTGCCAGCAGCCGAGACAGGGCTGGAGATACGCAGTATTTT. Amino acid sequence: CASSRDRAGDTQYF.

This chain uses TRBV10-3 with TRBJ1-5; weak D call: TRBD1 (5 bases). V lost 10 bases to trimming and J lost 5 bases, with 18 bases between them. CDR1 and CDR2 from the germline V gene are ENHRY and SYGVKD. This CDR3 has 14 residues. The CDR3 region has the DNA TGTGCCACAACCCGGGACGGAGGCCATCAGCCCCAGCATTTT. The encoded protein is CATTRDGGHQPQHF.

This clonotype appeared many times. Here the CDR3 reads CASSQDSMTGYNEQFF. In nucleotides, the CDR3 is TGCGCCAGCAGCCAAGATTCGATGACAGGTTACAATGAGCAGTTCTTC. This chain joins TRBV4-3 and TRBJ2-1, with D possibly being TRBD1 (6 bases). The V end lost 0 bases, the J end lost 4 bases, and 13 bases lay between the germline ends. Germline V lookup: CDR1 LGHNA, CDR2 YSLEER. CDR3 length: 16 amino acids.

The table lists this clonotype with a count of one. CDR3 amino acids: CAGGQWVETQYF. In DNA, the CDR3 is TGTGCCGGGGGGCAATGGGTGGAGACCCAGTACTTC. The chain is built from TRBV2 and TRBJ2-5; D might be TRBD1 or TRBD2, each matching 6 bases. V lost 11 bases to trimming and J lost 5 bases, with 15 bases between them. Germline values: CDR1 SNHLY, CDR2 FYNNEI. This CDR3 is 12 amino acids long.

The chain employs TRBV5-1 and TRBJ2-5; D not certain. The CDR3 totals 13 residues. V lost 5 bases to trimming and J lost 2 bases, with 10 bases between them. Germline V gene sequence: CDR1 SGHRS, CDR2 YFSETQ. CDR3 residues: CASSLLWQETQYF. CDR3 coding DNA: TGCGCCAGCAGTTTACTCTGGCAAGAGACCCAGTACTTC. Together with reference TRBV5-1 and TRBJ2-5, the CDR3 gives the full variable domain: KAGVTQTPRYLIKTRGQQVTLSCSPISGHRSVSWYQQTPGQGLQFLFEYFSETQRNKGNFPGRFSGRQFSNSRSEMNVSTLELGDSALYLCASSLLWQETQYFGPGTRLLVL.

This clonotype was observed a handful of times. The chain joins TRBV12-3 or TRBV12-4 to TRBJ1-5; D is unclear. This CDR3 spans 12 amino acids. Trimming stripped 1 base from V and 6 bases from J, with 4 bases between. This chain's CDR3 is CASSLGPQPQHF. The DNA of the CDR3 is TGTGCCAGCAGTTTAGGACCTCAGCCCCAGCATTTT.

In its sample, this clonotype was seen once. The rearrangement uses TRBV7-2 and TRBJ2-7; 11 bases are a match to TRBD2. V trimming: 4 bases; J trimming: 3 bases; junction bases outside the gene matches: 5. The CDR3 consists of 15 residues. The germline CDR1 and CDR2 sequences are SGHTA and FQGNSA. The CDR3 spells CASSSTSGGIYEQYF. CDR3 sequence (DNA): TGTGCCAGCAGCTCAACTAGCGGGGGAATCTACGAGCAGTACTTC. Complete variable domain (other parts from reference TRBV7-2 and TRBJ2-7): GAGVSQSPSNKVTEKGKDVELRCDPISGHTALYWYRQSLGQGLEFLIYFQGNSAPDKSGLPSDRFSAERTGGSVSTLTIQRTQQEDSAVYLCASSSTSGGIYEQYFGPGTRLTVT.

The chain uses TRBV12-3 or TRBV12-4 and TRBJ2-2; D might be TRBD2 (6 bases). The CDR3 covers 14 residues. V was clipped by 6 bases and J by 4 bases, with 12 bases between them. The CDR3 protein is CASSKTAGTGELFF. CDR3 nucleotide sequence: TGTGCCAGCAGCAAGACAGCGGGCACCGGGGAGCTGTTTTTT.

The genes are TRBV20-1 and TRBJ1-2; tentatively, D is TRBD1 (5 bases). Trimming stripped 3 bases from V and 7 bases from J, with 12 bases between. The CDR3 sequence is 12 residues long. Germline CDR1 and CDR2: DFQATT and SNEGSKA (reference sequence). In DNA, the CDR3 is TGCAGTGCTAGGGGGGTTAACAGTGGCTACACCTTC. Its translation is CSARGVNSGYTF.

This chain uses TRBV12-5 with TRBJ1-3, with unresolved D. This CDR3 spans 13 amino acids. The V and J ends lost 6 bases and 4 bases respectively, with 10 bases between them. CDR1 is LGHNT, CDR2 FRNRAP, per germline. CDR3 bases: TGTGCTAGTGGCCCAACGGGGGGAAACACCATATATTTT. It yields the protein CASGPTGGNTIYF.

This clonotype was observed a few times. The gene calls are TRBV5-1 and TRBJ2-1, with a possible D match to TRBD2 (5 bases). The CDR3 is 13 amino acids. Trimming removed 4 bases at V and 5 bases at J, with 10 bases between. Germline values: CDR1 SGHRS, CDR2 YFSETQ. CDR3 nucleotides: TGCGCCAGCAGCGCCACTAGGGACAATGAGCAGTTCTTC. This translates into CASSATRDNEQFF.

V and J are TRBV5-1 and TRBJ2-1, with D unclear. Germline V gene lookup returns CDR1 SGHRS and CDR2 YFSETQ. The CDR3 spans 13 residues. Trimming removed 4 bases at V and 6 bases at J, with 11 bases between. The chain's CDR3 is CASSQLEANEQFF. As DNA, the CDR3 is TGCGCCAGCAGCCAGCTGGAAGCCAATGAGCAGTTCTTC.

This clonotype has only a few counts. The chain joins TRBV4-2 to TRBJ1-3; no firm D call. The CDR3 spans 15 residues. Per germline, CDR1 LGHNA and CDR2 YNFKEQ. V was trimmed by 0 bases and J by 0 bases, leaving 6 bases between them. The CDR3 DNA reads as TGTGCCAGCAGCCAAGATAAAAGCTCTGGAAACACCATATATTTT. Translating gives CASSQDKSSGNTIYF.

J is TRBJ1-4 and V is TRBV9, with D unclear. The CDR3 covers 15 residues. Germline values: CDR1 SGDLS, CDR2 YYNGEE. The V gene lost 0 bases and the J gene lost 3 bases, with 9 bases spanning the gap. The CDR3 DNA follows: TGTGCCAGCAGCGTAGAGGAGCGGGCTAATGAAAAACTGTTTTTT. Its protein is CASSVEERANEKLFF.

The chain links TRBV7-9 to TRBJ2-2; 8 bases are a match to TRBD1. V was pared by 5 bases and J by 1 base, with 3 bases of the junction left unmatched. Germline assignment: CDR1 SEHNR and CDR2 FQNEAQ (reference sequence). The CDR3 spans 15 residues. The CDR3 spells CASSKGTGNTGELFF. The CDR3 coding sequence is TGTGCCAGCAGCAAGGGGACAGGGAACACCGGGGAGCTGTTTTTT.

The chain recombines TRBV5-1 with TRBJ2-2; possible D gene TRBD1, 6 bases. V lost 1 base and J lost 1, with 11 bases in between. The CDR3 loop spans 16 amino acids. The germline CDR1 and CDR2 sequences are SGHRS and YFSETQ. The CDR3 loop is CASSLSTQGNTGELFF. Here the CDR3 DNA reads TGCGCCAGCAGCTTGTCGACACAGGGGAACACCGGGGAGCTGTTTTTT. Full variable domain (outside the CDR3, taken from reference TRBV5-1 and TRBJ2-2): KAGVTQTPRYLIKTRGQQVTLSCSPISGHRSVSWYQQTPGQGLQFLFEYFSETQRNKGNFPGRFSGRQFSNSRSEMNVSTLELGDSALYLCASSLSTQGNTGELFFGEGSRLTVL.

This clonotype showed up many times. This chain links TRBV20-1 with TRBJ2-3; D is unclear. The germline CDR1 and CDR2 sequences are DFQATT and SNEGSKA (reference sequence). The V and J ends lost 6 bases and 3 bases respectively, with 7 bases between them. This CDR3 is built from 11 residues. The DNA for the CDR3 is TGCAGTGCCCGCAGGACAGATACGCAGTATTTT. Amino acid sequence: CSARRTDTQYF.

The gene calls are TRBV12-3 or TRBV12-4 and TRBJ2-7; 8 nucleotides line up with TRBD1. The length of the CDR3 is 14 residues. J lost 5 bases, V lost 8 bases, and 11 bases had no gene match. Written as DNA, the CDR3 is TGTGCCAGCGCCCCGGGACAGGCAATCCACGAGCAGTACTTC. This translates into CASAPGQAIHEQYF.

The CDR3 DNA sequence: TGCGCCAGCAGCCTACCCCAGGGAGTCAGAGCCAAAAACATTCAGTACTTC. Translation gives CASSLPQGVRAKNIQYF. The chain has TRBV4-1 and TRBJ2-4; the D call may be TRBD1 or TRBD2 (5 bases each). This CDR3 comprises 17 residues. The V and J ends lost 4 bases and 0 bases respectively, with 16 bases between them. Germline-derived CDR1 and CDR2 are MGHRA and YSYEKL.

This clonotype has more than one count but fewer than ten. J is TRBJ2-7 and V is TRBV20-1; 8 bases map to TRBD1. Germline CDR1 DFQATT, CDR2 SNEGSKA (reference sequence). CDR3 size: 14 residues. The J segment lost 7 bases and the V segment lost 3 bases, leaving 11 bases of the junction unmatched. The CDR3 reads CSARGRTGFGEQYV. CDR3 bases: TGCAGTGCTAGGGGACGGACAGGGTTCGGGGAGCAGTACGTC.

The V call is TRBV27, the J call TRBJ1-4; tentative D call: TRBD1 (6 bases). Per the germline V gene, CDR1 is MNHEY and CDR2 is SMNVEV (reference sequence). With 0 bases removed from V and 15 bases from J, the gap between germline ends came to 14 bases. The CDR3 consists of 13 residues. In DNA form, the CDR3 reads TGTGCCAGCAGTTTATCCCCAGGGGACTACGTGTTTTTT. This gives the protein CASSLSPGDYVFF.

This clonotype was found many times. Here the CDR3 reads CASSLGYSYEQYF. The CDR3 DNA is TGTGCCAGCAGCCTCGGGTATTCCTACGAGCAGTACTTC. The rearrangement joins TRBV7-2 to TRBJ2-7; D not resolved. This CDR3 is built from 13 residues. Germline CDR1 and CDR2: SGHTA and FQGNSA. Trimming pared 5 bases from V and 1 base from J, leaving 9 bases between.

This clonotype was observed a handful of times. V usage is TRBV5-1 and J usage is TRBJ2-2, with 9 positions matching TRBD2. The CDR3 consists of 16 residues. J gave up 4 bases and V 0 bases, and 4 bases lay outside the gene matches. Per germline, CDR1 SGHRS and CDR2 YFSETQ. CDR3 amino acids: CASSLGGGAPTGELFF. CDR3 DNA: TGCGCCAGCAGCTTGGGCGGGGGGGCGCCCACCGGGGAGCTGTTTTTT.

There are a few counts of this clonotype. V gene TRBV5-6 combines with J gene TRBJ2-3, with a tentative D call TRBD2 (6 bases). Germline CDR1 and CDR2: SGHDT and YYEEEE. The CDR3 runs 16 residues. The ends were cut back, 2 bases at V and 1 base at J, with 14 bases in the middle. CDR3: CASSLRFQRGTDTQYF. The CDR3 DNA follows: TGTGCCAGCAGCTTACGCTTCCAGCGGGGCACAGATACGCAGTATTTT.

This clonotype has a count of ten or more. The chain employs TRBV4-3 and TRBJ2-3, with D unresolved. V shed 4 bases and J shed 6 bases, with 11 bases lying between them. CDR1 is LGHNA, CDR2 YSLEER, per germline. This CDR3 has 13 residues. CDR3 nucleotides: TGCGCCAGCAGCCGTCTTCTCACGGATACGCAGTATTTT. This codes for CASSRLLTDTQYF.